The text below deals with one T cell receptor (beta chain). V was pared by 4 bases and J by 7 bases, with 14 bases of the junction left unmatched. The CDR3 contains 16 residues. The germline V gene has CDR1 SGHNT and CDR2 YYREEE (reference sequence). The data were taken from a study of glioma-infiltrating T cells after dendritic cell vaccination. The protocol was immunoSEQ multiplex PCR, while the TCRdb copy is restricted to in-frame clones and leaves out a portion. Of around 72,000 clones listed, 80% to 85% are singletons. This sequence originates from a human donor with glioblastoma. Material: blood, obtained before dendritic cell vaccination. The rearrangement joins TRBV5-4 to TRBJ2-1; 7 bases are shared with TRBD2. The CDR3 is CASSLGRGGAGNEQFF. The CDR3 DNA reads TGTGCCAGCAGCCTCGGAAGGGGAGGGGCTGGGAATGAGCAGTTCTTC.